One and the same sample provided the 15 T cell receptor beta chains below, sequenced in a study of beta chain features in type 1 diabetes. Findings and limits, study-wide: Shorter TCRB CDR3s, moderately but significantly so, marked every one of the four CD4+ subsets in Type 1 diabetes patients.

No antigen has been identified for these receptors. All of the isolated RNA was reverse transcribed, so expressed TCRB transcripts were sequenced. The table came from immunoSEQ multiplex PCR; TCRdb's copy has only in-frame clones and leaves some out. Counted here are around 260,000 clones, approximately 25% occurring once; the ten biggest clones make up around 0.011%. Sequenced sample: naive CD4+ T cells from blood. The receptors come from a woman between 25 and 40 years old with type 1 diabetes.

The chain couples TRBV9 to TRBJ2-1, with 11 bases identical to TRBD1. The CDR3 is made up of 16 amino acids. Trimming took 2 bases from V and 3 from J; bases not matched to a gene: 4. Germline CDR1 SGDLS, CDR2 YYNGEE. CDR3 protein: CASSVLDRGHYNEQFF. For the CDR3, the DNA is TGTGCCAGCAGCGTGTTGGACAGGGGGCACTACAATGAGCAGTTCTTC.

This clone was detected only a few times. This chain joins TRBV4-1 and TRBJ2-1, with 10 positions matching TRBD1. The CDR3 is 16 residues long. Germline V lookup: CDR1 MGHRA, CDR2 YSYEKL. Trimming at V came to 1 base and at J to 8 bases, leaving 8 bases not matched to a gene. The chain's CDR3 is CASSQVPGQGVDEQFF. The DNA for the CDR3 is TGCGCCAGCAGCCAAGTCCCTGGACAGGGGGTCGATGAGCAGTTCTTC.

This clone has a handful of counts. V usage is TRBV14 and J usage is TRBJ2-2, with D hard to call. Trimming cost V 5 bases and J 11 bases, with 12 bases left between them. The CDR3 covers 12 residues. Germline loops: CDR1 SGHDN, CDR2 FVKESK. DNA of the CDR3: TGTGCCAGCAGCACCCAATACTCTGAGCTGTTTTTT. Translating gives CASSTQYSELFF.

The chain links TRBV29-1 to TRBJ2-7; 9 nucleotides line up with TRBD2. This CDR3 is built from 11 residues. J lost 10 bases, V lost 4 bases, and 5 bases had no gene match. From germline, CDR1 is SQVTM and CDR2 ANQGSEA. The CDR3 reads CSVGTSEIQYF. The CDR3 nucleotides are TGCAGCGTTGGGACTAGCGAGATACAGTACTTC.

This clone was detected a few times. V and J are TRBV29-1 and TRBJ1-2; TRBD1 is a possible D gene (5 bases). The V end was cut by 4 bases, the J end by 5 bases, with 11 bases between. The germline V gene encodes CDR1 SQVTM and CDR2 ANQGSEA. CDR3 length: 12 residues. The CDR3 is CSVGPGKYGYTF. The CDR3 nucleotides are TGCAGCGTTGGTCCAGGGAAGTATGGCTACACCTTC.

The chain couples TRBV6-6 to TRBJ2-5, with 8 bases identical to TRBD1. The CDR3 length is 14 residues. Per the germline V gene, CDR1 is MNHNY and CDR2 is SVGAGI (reference sequence). V shed 2 bases and J 5 bases; nucleotides not matched to a gene: 4. The DNA of the CDR3 is TGTGCCAGCAGTTACGGGGACAGGTCGGAGACCCAGTACTTC. Its protein product is CASSYGDRSETQYF.

The chain joins TRBV4-1 to TRBJ1-5; TRBD1 is a possible D gene (5 bases). The CDR3 has 15 amino acids. With 1 base removed from V and 5 bases from J, the gap between germline ends came to 12 bases. Germline CDR1 and CDR2: MGHRA and YSYEKL. Written as DNA, the CDR3 is TGCGCCAGCAGCCAAGGCAGGGTAGGTTATCAGCCCCAGCATTTT. Translated: CASSQGRVGYQPQHF.

This chain links TRBV29-1 with TRBJ1-4; D remains ambiguous. V was trimmed by 0 bases and J by 0 bases, leaving 5 bases between them. CDR3 length: 14 amino acids. Germline assignment: CDR1 SQVTM and CDR2 ANQGSEA. The CDR3 DNA is TGCAGCGTTGAAGATCAGGCAACTAATGAAAAACTGTTTTTT. Translating gives CSVEDQATNEKLFF.

This clone was observed a handful of times. V is TRBV29-1 and J is TRBJ2-7; 7 bases are shared with TRBD1. The CDR3 extends over 11 amino acids. V was pared by 6 bases and J by 6 bases, with 5 bases of the junction left unmatched. Germline V CDR1 and CDR2: SQVTM, ANQGSEA. As DNA, the CDR3 is TGCAGCGTCGCCGACAGGGTCGAGCAGTACTTC. Its translation is CSVADRVEQYF.

This clone was observed a handful of times. This chain uses TRBV7-9 with TRBJ1-2; 7 bases are a match to TRBD1. The germline V gene has CDR1 SEHNR and CDR2 FQNEAQ (reference sequence). V lost 5 bases to trimming and J lost 8 bases; unmatched junction nucleotides: 11. The CDR3 extends over 14 amino acids. DNA of the CDR3: TGTGCCAGCAGCGAGAGACAGGGTCCGGGGGGCTACACCTTC. Protein product: CASSERQGPGGYTF.

This clone showed up just a few times. At the DNA level, this CDR3 is encoded by other sequences in the same sample as well. V and J are TRBV5-1 and TRBJ2-5, with D perhaps TRBD1 (6 bases). The ends were cut back, 4 bases at V and 2 bases at J, with 9 bases in the middle. This CDR3 contains 13 residues. Germline V lookup: CDR1 SGHRS, CDR2 YFSETQ. CDR3 amino acids: CASSLQGQETQYF. CDR3 DNA: TGCGCCAGCAGCCTACAGGGACAAGAGACCCAGTACTTC.

The chain links TRBV20-1 to TRBJ1-2; tentatively, D is TRBD1 (5 bases). Germline V gene sequence: CDR1 DFQATT, CDR2 SNEGSKA (reference sequence). The CDR3 loop spans 11 amino acids. The germline V and J ends were trimmed by 2 bases and 9 bases, with 10 bases remaining between them. The CDR3, as DNA: TGCAGTGCTAGATCCAGGGCCAGCTACACCTTC. Protein sequence: CSARSRASYTF.

V gene TRBV7-2 combines with J gene TRBJ1-1, with a weak D call TRBD1 (5 bases). V gave up 1 base and J gave up 1 base, with 13 bases separating them. The V gene's germline CDR1 is SGHTA and CDR2 FQGNSA. This CDR3 spans 16 amino acids. The CDR3: CASSLGAGRGNTEAFF. CDR3 in DNA: TGTGCCAGCAGCTTAGGGGCAGGGAGGGGGAACACTGAAGCTTTCTTT.

The chain joins TRBV30 to TRBJ1-3; 7 nucleotides agree with TRBD1. The germline V gene has CDR1 GTSNPN and CDR2 SVGIG (reference sequence). This CDR3 spans 15 amino acids. V shed 0 bases, J shed 4 bases, and the junction held 6 bases outside the gene matches. The DNA for the CDR3 is TGTGCCTGGAGTGTAAGGGGGCAATCCGGAAACACCATATATTTT. Amino acid sequence: CAWSVRGQSGNTIYF.

On this clone: Other nucleotide sequences in the sample specify the same CDR3. V is TRBV7-9 and J is TRBJ1-2, with 7 bases identical to TRBD1. Germline loops: CDR1 SEHNR, CDR2 FQNEAQ (reference sequence). The CDR3 length is 13 residues. V lost 0 bases to trimming and J lost 6 bases; unmatched junction nucleotides: 1. Written as DNA, the CDR3 is TGTGCCAGCAGCTTAGCTACAGGGGATGGCTACACCTTC. This codes for CASSLATGDGYTF.